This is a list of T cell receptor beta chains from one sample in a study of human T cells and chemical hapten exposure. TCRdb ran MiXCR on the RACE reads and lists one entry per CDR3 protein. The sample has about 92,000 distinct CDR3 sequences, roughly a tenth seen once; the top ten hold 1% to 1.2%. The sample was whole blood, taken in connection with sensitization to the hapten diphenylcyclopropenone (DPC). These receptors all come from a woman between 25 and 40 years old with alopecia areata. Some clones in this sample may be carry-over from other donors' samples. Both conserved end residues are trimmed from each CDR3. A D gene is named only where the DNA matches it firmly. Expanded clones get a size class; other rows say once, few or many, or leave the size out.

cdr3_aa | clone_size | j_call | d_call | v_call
SATSGTRDNEQF | . | TRBJ2-1 | TRBD2 | TRBV20-1
ASRVYEAGELF | few | TRBJ2-2 | . | TRBV28
SVDSPYLTGINYGYT | . | TRBJ1-2 | . | TRBV29-1
ASSQESVRGTYEQY | . | TRBJ2-7 | . | TRBV4-1
ATSASSGRGETQY | . | TRBJ2-5 | TRBD2 | TRBV24-1
SVEGSVNTEAF | . | TRBJ1-1 | . | TRBV29-1
ASSPPGGNEQF | few | TRBJ2-1 | . | TRBV18
SARAGEYEQF | few | TRBJ2-1 | . | TRBV20-1
ASRRSGTPVEQY | few | TRBJ2-7 | . | TRBV25-1
AISEATGSGNTIY | . | TRBJ1-3 | . | TRBV10-3
ASRAYNSPLH | many | TRBJ1-6 | . | TRBV28
ASSNRAGWSLDTQY | few | TRBJ2-3 | . | TRBV7-9
ASKFSGSTDTQY | many | TRBJ2-3 | TRBD2 | TRBV6-6
ATRGGNTIY | many | TRBJ1-3 | . | TRBV3-1
ASSLTQGEGGYT | . | TRBJ1-2 | TRBD1 | TRBV5-1
ASSSGQLNTEAF | many | TRBJ1-1 | . | TRBV28
ASSLRFSLEGLSGYT | . | TRBJ1-2 | . | TRBV7-2
ASSWATNEKLF | . | TRBJ1-4 | . | TRBV5-1
ASSETGSTQPQH | many | TRBJ1-5 | . | TRBV6-1
AWRLAGAYEQY | . | TRBJ2-7 | TRBD2 | TRBV30
VSSLVGHGGEQF | . | TRBJ2-1 | . | TRBV7-6
ATSTRQGYTEAF | many | TRBJ1-1 | TRBD1 | TRBV15
ASSPLVPGGNEQY | . | TRBJ2-7 | . | TRBV18
SARDRVGGRAYEQY | few | TRBJ2-7 | TRBD2 | TRBV20-1
ASRPGLTSYEQY | . | TRBJ2-7 | . | TRBV7-2
ASSHSGGADTQY | . | TRBJ2-3 | . | TRBV4-1
SARGQGQETQY | many | TRBJ2-5 | TRBD1 | TRBV20-1
AWARQVSSYEQY | many | TRBJ2-7 | . | TRBV30
ASSKTGTGNQPQH | few | TRBJ1-5 | TRBD1 | TRBV3-1
ASSQEPKTEAF | few | TRBJ1-1 | . | TRBV4-3
SVGGSGLETQY | . | TRBJ2-5 | TRBD2 | TRBV29-1
ASSFRSEAYNEQF | . | TRBJ2-1 | . | TRBV28
ASSGRVDIQY | . | TRBJ2-4 | . | TRBV28
ASSLVAGGRDEQF | many | TRBJ2-1 | TRBD2 | TRBV5-5
SVASVSYEQY | . | TRBJ2-7 | . | TRBV20-1
ASSPSRSPNEQF | few | TRBJ2-1 | . | TRBV4-3
SARAGPSASPLH | few | TRBJ1-6 | . | TRBV20-1
AWSRGLAGAEETQY | many | TRBJ2-5 | TRBD2 | TRBV30
SAASGAPGAQY | many | TRBJ2-5 | TRBD2 | TRBV20-1
ASSFQRDSYEQY | . | TRBJ2-7 | TRBD2 | TRBV7-2